This TCR beta chain was identified during a study of blood T cells in healthy people across ages (dated by TCRdb to the mid-2010s). Background for the entire study: In model experiments, template switching captured about one uniquely barcoded TCR beta cDNA molecule for every two T cells. The donors were split into four age groups: young (average around 15 years), middle-aged (nearly 40), aged (roughly 65) and long-lived (under 85). The study measured age-related changes in TCR beta repertoire diversity using deep sequencing normalized with unique cDNA molecular identifiers. The study analyzed two additional independent replicas of 1 million unique cDNA reads from the same blood draw for two donors, one aged 18 to 30 and one aged 80 or older. General findings and caveats noted by the study authors: Conclusive comparison of naive and antigen-experienced compartments was prevented by the profiling of bulk unsorted PBMCs. Estimates of total diversity based on one million sequenced T cells were considered lower bounds and underestimates. Compared with the aged group, the long-lived group had more naive CD4+ T cells, fewer expanded clones and increased TCR diversity, a pattern suggesting age selection. Observed TCR beta diversity correlated strongly with the percentage of naive T cells measured by flow cytometry. Observed TCR beta diversity per million T cells fell roughly linearly with age, and a significant reduction was already apparent by age around 40. Donor CMV infection status was unknown, potentially confounding age-related changes in expanded clonotypes.

Libraries came from 5' RACE. The instrument given in TCRdb is Illumina HiSeq 2500. A second roughly 6 to 12 cycle PCR used a sample-barcoded 5' primer and a J-beta primer mix. A template-switch 5' adaptor carrying 12 random nucleotides introduced a unique molecular identifier onto each TCR beta cDNA molecule. Each sample yielded at least 3 million CDR3-containing paired-end reads. First-strand cDNA was synthesized from all RNA with the Mint cDNA synthesis kit, primed by a TRBC-specific oligonucleotide. Following uracil-DNA glycosylase treatment, all cDNA underwent a first 18-cycle PCR with the universal primers M1SS and BC2_uni_R. In the original analysis: For normalization, 1 million high-quality reads, each with a distinct molecular identifier, were randomly selected from each sample. Instead of being binned into consensus sequences, reads that shared molecular identifiers were thrown out. CDR3 identification, clonotype clustering and error correction used MiTCR with a Q25 quality threshold and the strictest error-elimination algorithm. A nonparametric unseen species model with Euler transformation was used to estimate a lower bound on total TCR beta diversity. TCRdb reworked the public reads: Q25 trimming with fastp, MiXCR clone assembly, productive beta chains retained. Rows are combined by CDR3 protein, so each entry shows the most common genes and DNA. The V and J calls follow TCRdb's processing rather than the paper's. The sample table shows more than 500,000 distinct CDR3 sequences, and over 25% are seen once. The ten largest clones take up approximately 3.6% of the sample.

Systemically healthy Caucasian individuals from Russia, about 38 in total and aged about 6 to 95 years, were included as donors. Each donor gave ten milliliters of peripheral blood, collected into EDTA-treated Vacutainer tubes. Ficoll-Paque density-gradient centrifugation was used to isolate PBMCs, with at least 6.5 million per sample. Total RNA, at least 6 micrograms per sample, was extracted from PBMCs with Trizol reagent. For every donor, an aliquot of PBMCs went through flow cytometry to measure the percentages of naive CD45RAhigh/CD27high T cells. Inclusive of the bounding cysteine and phenylalanine, the CDR3 is 14 residues long. The kept DNA is CDR3 alone, 42 bases in frame from the first base. Cut back by 4 bases and 5 bases, the V and J ends lie 14 bases apart. Via the germline V gene, CDR1 is SQVTM and CDR2 ANQGSEA. This clonotype has only a few counts. Its antigen is currently not known. Base-call qualities are not available, and no considerably larger clone is one nucleotide away.

This same sample was also part of a study on T cells of mothers and their children. The second study, in turn, reports: Nine systemically healthy Caucasian individuals served as donors, namely three mothers together with their six children. cDNA synthesis consumed the entire amount of extracted RNA, loaded at approximately 1.6 ug RNA in each 15 ul reaction. In the second PCR, sample barcodes and 2-4 random nucleotides were introduced via the M1S primer. Over 8 million TCR beta CDR3 reads were obtained for each mother, and 2.7 million or so reads were obtained for each child. Thymic selection similarly shapes TCR recombination output in related and unrelated pairs, with minor effect from inherited differences. Related mother-child pairs always showed normalized repertoire overlap that was slightly higher than in unrelated mother-child pairs, though the difference was never significant. With a sensitivity of about 100 clones per million clonotypes, no persistent microchimeric T cell clones were detected. To look for features that set related mother-child pairs apart from unrelated individuals, the researchers ran deep NGS to compare the TCR beta repertoires of mothers and children. The mean age was approximately 41 +/- 4 years for the mothers and about 10 +/- 4 years for the children. After adapter ligation was performed with NEBNext reagents, the libraries were sequenced on an Illumina HiSeq 2000 with 100+100 nt paired-end reads. To prevent cross-contamination, the mother and child libraries were prepared a month apart and were sequenced in separate runs. For each donor, between about 500,000 and 2,200,000 distinct TCR beta clonotypes were identified. Naive TCR beta clonotypes were estimated from low-frequency clonotypes matched to each donor's FACS-determined naive share, without sorting.

This sequence originates from a boy aged 2-15 years in good health. Input material: blood. The chain links TRBV29-1 with TRBJ2-2; TRBD1 could be the D gene, as 5 bases match. The CDR3 loop reads CSVARDRATGELFF. The nucleotide sequence reads as follows: TGCAGCGTTGCCAGAGACAGAGCAACCGGGGAGCTGTTTTTT.